These 27 T cell receptor beta chains share one sample of origin, sequenced in a study of shared clonotypes between healthy human individuals. Measured with immunoSEQ multiplex PCR; TCRdb has only the in-frame clones, and not every one. The data hold fewer than 3 million clones, with around 92% observed a single time. Sequencing was performed on naive CD4+ T cells from PBMCs. Subset here: CD45RA+ positively selected. These receptors all come from a man in his late teens or twenties in good health. Some clones in this sample may be carry-over from other donors' samples.

This clone was seen only once. The CDR3 DNA is TGTGCCAGCAGTTACCTCCGTGGGACAGGCTCCTACGAGCAGTACTTC. The encoded protein is CASSYLRGTGSYEQYF. The rearrangement uses TRBV28 and TRBJ2-7, with 8 bases fitting TRBD1. CDR3 length: 16 residues. The germline V gene encodes CDR1 MDHEN and CDR2 SYDVKM. The J segment lost 0 bases and the V segment lost 4 bases, leaving 8 bases of the junction unmatched.

This chain links TRBV5-4 with TRBJ2-5, with D possibly matching TRBD1 (6 bases). This CDR3 spans 13 amino acids. V was clipped by 0 bases and J by 7 bases, with 10 bases between them. Looked up from germline, CDR1 is SGHNT and CDR2 is YYREEE (reference sequence). In nucleotides, the CDR3 is TGTGCCAGCAGCTTGGGACAGGTCGGGACCCAGTACTTC. Encoded protein: CASSLGQVGTQYF.

The sample holds one count of this clone. V and J are TRBV7-2 and TRBJ2-1; no firm D call. This CDR3 has 11 residues. Germline CDR1 and CDR2: SGHTA and FQGNSA. V lost 1 base and J 10 bases, leaving 5 bases between the germline ends. The CDR3 nucleotides read TGTGCCAGCAGCTTAGTAGTAGAGCAGTTCTTC. Protein product: CASSLVVEQFF.

The rearrangement uses TRBV5-8 and TRBJ1-1, with 8 bases aligning to TRBD1. Unmatched junction bases numbered 4, after V lost 3 bases and J lost 6 bases. The CDR3 has 13 amino acids. Germline V CDR1 and CDR2: SGHTS, YDEGEE. The CDR3 protein is CASSSQTGAEAFF. DNA for the CDR3: TGTGCCAGCAGCTCCCAGACAGGGGCTGAAGCTTTCTTT.

The chain uses TRBV6-6 and TRBJ2-2; possible D gene TRBD2, 5 bases. This CDR3 region has 14 residues. CDR1 and CDR2 from the germline V gene are MNHNY and SVGAGI (reference sequence). V lost 6 bases, J lost 6 bases, and 14 bases lay in between. CDR3 in DNA: TGTGCCAGCAGCCTCCTAGAGGGCGCCGGGGAGCTGTTTTTT. This codes for CASSLLEGAGELFF.

The CDR3 nucleotides read TGCAGCGTGAGTGACTACAGCTCCTACAATGAGCAGTTCTTC. It specifies CSVSDYSSYNEQFF. The J gene is TRBJ2-1, the V gene TRBV29-1; a weak D match, TRBD2 (5 bases). The CDR3 loop spans 14 amino acids. Trimming cost V 6 bases and J 0 bases, with 12 bases left between them. Looked up from germline, CDR1 is SQVTM and CDR2 is ANQGSEA.

The CDR3 sequence: CASSQAQGRNTIYF. CDR3 bases: TGTGCCAGCAGCCAAGCCCAGGGTCGAAACACCATATATTTT. This chain connects TRBV4-2 to TRBJ1-3, with D tentatively TRBD1 (5 bases). The CDR3 runs to 14 residues. Looked up from germline, CDR1 is LGHNA and CDR2 is YNFKEQ. V dropped 1 base and J dropped 5 bases, with 9 bases sitting between them.

The V gene is TRBV5-1, the J gene TRBJ1-1, with a tentative D call TRBD1 (6 bases). Germline CDR1 and CDR2: SGHRS and YFSETQ. This CDR3 spans 14 amino acids. V lost 0 bases, J lost 8 bases, and 14 bases lay in between. For the CDR3, the DNA is TGCGCCAGCAGCTTGGGTTTCGGGGGGCGAGAAGCTTTCTTT. Its protein is CASSLGFGGREAFF.

This clone occurred once. The chain links TRBV6-1 to TRBJ1-1; a possible D gene is TRBD1 (5 bases). The CDR3 sequence is 13 residues long. Germline CDR1 and CDR2: MNHNS and SASEGT. V lost 1 base, J lost 8 bases, and 11 bases lay in between. The CDR3 sequence: CASSEVSGLEAFF. In DNA form, the CDR3 reads TGTGCCAGCAGTGAAGTTTCAGGGTTGGAAGCTTTCTTT.

Worth noting for this clone: Other DNA variants within this sample encode the same CDR3. V is TRBV5-1 and J is TRBJ1-5; the D gene is possibly TRBD1 (5 bases). The germline CDR1 and CDR2 sequences are SGHRS and YFSETQ. The V end was cut by 4 bases, the J end by 4 bases, with 12 bases between. The CDR3 spans 14 residues. Here the CDR3 DNA reads TGCGCCAGCAGCCCCGGGACGGGGAATCAGCCCCAGCATTTT. Translating gives CASSPGTGNQPQHF.

This chain joins TRBV7-6 and TRBJ1-3; no reliable D call. This CDR3 region has 14 residues. CDR1 is SGHVS, CDR2 FNYEAQ, per germline. The V gene lost 4 bases and the J gene lost 1 base, with 8 bases spanning the gap. CDR3 nucleotides: TGTGCCAGCAGCTCTGAGGTTTCTGGAAACACCATATATTTT. The encoded protein is CASSSEVSGNTIYF.

The count of this clone is one. The DNA of the CDR3 is TGTGCCAGCAGCCGGGCCTCTGGGACAGGTACCTACGAGCAGTACTTC. It translates to CASSRASGTGTYEQYF. V gene TRBV7-9 combines with J gene TRBJ2-7; TRBD1 matches at 8 bases. CDR1 and CDR2 from the germline V gene are SEHNR and FQNEAQ (reference sequence). V dropped 5 bases and J dropped 2; count of bases not matched to a gene: 11. The CDR3 contains 16 residues. The full variable domain, in which reference TRBV7-9 and TRBJ2-7 provide the parts outside the CDR3, is DTGVSQNPRHKITKRGQNVTFRCDPISEHNRLYWYRQTLGQGPEFLTYFQNEAQLEKSRLLSDRFSAERPKGSFSTLEIQRTEQGDSAMYLCASSRASGTGTYEQYFGPGTRLTVT.

The CDR3 DNA reads TGTGCCTGGAGAGTGCTAGGGGTGCTGGGTATCACCGGGGAGCTGTTTTTT. This codes for CAWRVLGVLGITGELFF. The V and J genes are TRBV30 and TRBJ2-2; D is perhaps TRBD1 (5 bases). Germline CDR1 reads GTSNPN; CDR2 reads SVGIG (reference sequence). Trimming stripped 3 bases from V and 4 bases from J, with 21 bases between. There are 17 residues in the CDR3. Complete variable domain (other parts from reference TRBV30 and TRBJ2-2): SQTIHQWPATLVQPVGSPLSLECTVEGTSNPNLYWYRQAAGRGLQLLFYSVGIGQISSEVPQNLSASRPQDRQFILSSKKLLLSDSGFYLCAWRVLGVLGITGELFFGEGSRLTVL.

The chain couples TRBV4-3 to TRBJ2-3; 13 positions agree with TRBD2. Losses at the gene ends were 2 bases for V and 4 bases for J; bases not matched to a gene: 3. The germline gives CDR1 LGHNA, CDR2 YSLEER. This CDR3 is 16 amino acids long. CDR3 sequence reads: CASSQWGLAGSDTQYF. As DNA, the CDR3 is TGCGCCAGCAGCCAATGGGGACTAGCGGGATCAGATACGCAGTATTTT.

V and J are TRBV7-3 and TRBJ2-6; the D is unclear. The CDR3 loop spans 15 amino acids. The germline V gene has CDR1 SGHTA and CDR2 FQGTGA. Between the trimmed V and J ends, which lost 5 bases and 4 bases, there was a span of 12 bases. CDR3 amino acids: CASSPRGAGANVLTF. In nucleotides, the CDR3 is TGTGCCAGCAGCCCGAGAGGAGCCGGGGCCAACGTCCTGACTTTC. The full variable domain, its missing parts supplied by reference TRBV7-3 and TRBJ2-6, is GAGVSQTPSNKVTEKGKYVELRCDPISGHTALYWYRQSLGQGPEFLIYFQGTGAADDSGLPNDRFFAVRPEGSVSTLKIQRTERGDSAVYLCASSPRGAGANVLTFGAGSRLTVL.

The V gene is TRBV19, the J gene TRBJ2-1; 10 positions agree with TRBD2. CDR1 and CDR2 (germline): LNHDA, SQIVND (reference sequence). The CDR3 is 16 amino acids. Trimming cost V 5 bases and J 0 bases; bases outside gene matches: 4. The CDR3 region is CASSASSGSSYNEQFF. CDR3 bases: TGTGCCAGTAGTGCTTCTAGCGGGAGCTCCTACAATGAGCAGTTCTTC.

The chain carries TRBV30 and TRBJ1-4; D is perhaps TRBD1 (5 bases). Trimming took off 4 bases at V and 3 bases at J, with 18 bases between the two ends. CDR1 and CDR2 from the germline V gene are GTSNPN and SVGIG (reference sequence). CDR3 length: 16 amino acids. The CDR3 reads CAWTGPAVGANEKLFF. The CDR3 coding sequence is TGTGCCTGGACCGGTCCCGCGGTAGGGGCTAATGAAAAACTGTTTTTT. The full variable domain, in which reference TRBV30 and TRBJ1-4 provide the parts outside the CDR3, is SQTIHQWPATLVQPVGSPLSLECTVEGTSNPNLYWYRQAAGRGLQLLFYSVGIGQISSEVPQNLSASRPQDRQFILSSKKLLLSDSGFYLCAWTGPAVGANEKLFFGSGTQLSVL.

The chain couples TRBV12-5 to TRBJ2-7, with TRBD2 as a possible D gene (6 bases). With 2 bases removed from V and 7 bases from J, the gap between germline ends came to 21 bases. Germline CDR1 reads LGHNT; CDR2 reads FRNRAP. The CDR3 covers 16 residues. Here the CDR3 reads CASGLHGSGSLREQYF. The CDR3 nucleotides read TGTGCTAGTGGTTTGCATGGGTCCGGGAGTCTAAGGGAGCAGTACTTC.

This clone was seen just once. The V gene is TRBV4-1, the J gene TRBJ2-5; 8 nucleotides align to TRBD2. The J segment lost 5 bases and the V segment lost 0 bases, leaving 5 bases of the junction unmatched. In germline, CDR1 is MGHRA, CDR2 YSYEKL. This CDR3 contains 15 residues. CDR3 sequence: CASSQETGGWETQYF. Here the CDR3 DNA reads TGCGCCAGCAGCCAAGAAACGGGAGGGTGGGAGACCCAGTACTTC.

V and J are TRBV11-1 and TRBJ2-5; TRBD2 agrees at 7 bases. This CDR3 region has 15 residues. Germline CDR1 is SGHAT and CDR2 is FQDESV (reference sequence). V gave up 5 bases and J gave up 3 bases; unmatched junction bases: 9. Here the CDR3 reads CASSDPAAGEETQYF. The CDR3 region has the DNA TGTGCCAGCAGCGACCCGGCTGCGGGAGAAGAGACCCAGTACTTC.

On this clone: Distinct nucleotide sequences in the sample also encode this CDR3. The gene calls are TRBV27 and TRBJ2-7; D is unclear. The CDR3 is 11 amino acids. Between the trimmed V and J ends, which lost 5 bases and 4 bases, there was a span of 6 bases. Germline assignment: CDR1 MNHEY and CDR2 SMNVEV (reference sequence). CDR3 loop: CASSRGYEQYF. The CDR3 nucleotides read TGTGCCAGCAGTAGAGGATACGAGCAGTACTTC.

The chain joins TRBV10-1 to TRBJ1-3; 7 bases are shared with TRBD1. Looked up from germline, CDR1 is WNHNN and CDR2 is SYGVQD (reference sequence). The CDR3 runs 14 residues. J was trimmed by 8 bases and V by 6 bases; bases with no gene match: 10. The CDR3 nucleotides are TGCGCCAGCAGAGGAGACAGGGCGGTCGACACCATATATTTT. Protein: CASRGDRAVDTIYF.

This CDR3 reads CASSQQGVNTDTQYF. DNA for the CDR3: TGTGCCAGCAGCCAACAGGGGGTAAACACAGATACGCAGTATTTT. This chain uses TRBV14 with TRBJ2-3; 7 bases are a match to TRBD1. Germline CDR1 and CDR2: SGHDN and FVKESK. V dropped 2 bases and J dropped 2; count of bases not matched to a gene: 4. This CDR3 has 15 residues. Based on the CDR3 plus reference TRBV14 and TRBJ2-3, the full variable domain is EAGVTQFPSHSVIEKGQTVTLRCDPISGHDNLYWYRRVMGKEIKFLLHFVKESKQDESGMPNNRFLAERTGGTYSTLKVQPAELEDSGVYFCASSQQGVNTDTQYFGPGTRLTVL.

This chain connects TRBV9 to TRBJ2-7; D not resolved. This CDR3 comprises 15 residues. V dropped 0 bases and J dropped 7 bases, with 17 bases sitting between them. CDR1 SGDLS and CDR2 YYNGEE come from the germline V gene. This chain's CDR3 is CASSVAGSSLEEQYF. The CDR3 nucleotides are TGTGCCAGCAGCGTAGCTGGTAGTTCTCTAGAAGAGCAGTACTTC. Variable domain in full (rest from reference TRBV9 and TRBJ2-7): DSGVTQTPKHLITATGQRVTLRCSPRSGDLSVYWYQQSLDQGLQFLIQYYNGEERAKGNILERFSAQQFPDLHSELNLSSLELGDSALYFCASSVAGSSLEEQYFGPGTRLTVT.

This chain connects TRBV9 to TRBJ1-2, with D tentatively TRBD1 (6 bases). Per the germline V gene, CDR1 is SGDLS and CDR2 is YYNGEE. The CDR3 runs to 17 residues. V shed 3 bases and J shed 1 base, with 19 bases lying between them. Written as DNA, the CDR3 is TGTGCCAGCAGCGCCCAGTCCGAGGACAGACATAACTATGGCTACACCTTC. As protein: CASSAQSEDRHNYGYTF.

The chain employs TRBV10-2 and TRBJ2-3, with a weak D call TRBD1 (5 bases). The V gene's germline CDR1 is WSHSY and CDR2 SAAADI. The CDR3 spans 14 residues. Between the trimmed V and J ends, which lost 4 bases and 0 bases, there was a span of 8 bases. The CDR3 DNA sequence: TGCGCCAGCAGTGGCAGGGCTAGCACAGATACGCAGTATTTT. Translating gives CASSGRASTDTQYF.

The chain is built from TRBV7-9 and TRBJ2-7; D remains unclear. Germline lookup yields CDR1 SEHNR and CDR2 FQNEAQ (reference sequence). Trimming stripped 5 bases from V and 3 bases from J, with 5 bases between. CDR3 length: 11 residues. The CDR3 here is CASSEIYEQYF. The CDR3 region has the DNA TGTGCCAGCAGCGAAATCTACGAGCAGTACTTC.